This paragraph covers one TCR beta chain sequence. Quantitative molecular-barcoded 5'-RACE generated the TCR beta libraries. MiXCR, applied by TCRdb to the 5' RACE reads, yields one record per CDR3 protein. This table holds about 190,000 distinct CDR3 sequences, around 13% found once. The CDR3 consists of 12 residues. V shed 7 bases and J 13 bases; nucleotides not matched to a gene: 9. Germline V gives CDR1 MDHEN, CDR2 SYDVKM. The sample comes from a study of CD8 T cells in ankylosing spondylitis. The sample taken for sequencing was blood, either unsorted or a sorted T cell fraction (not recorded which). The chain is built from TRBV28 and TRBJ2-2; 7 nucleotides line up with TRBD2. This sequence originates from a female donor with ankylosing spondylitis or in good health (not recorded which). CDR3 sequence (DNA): TGTGCCAGCACCGACGGACTAGAGGGGCTGTTTTTT. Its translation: CASTDGLEGLFF.